What follows are 31 T cell receptor beta chains derived from one specimen sequenced in a study of blood T cell repertoires in COVID-19. Data came from immunoSEQ multiplex PCR; TCRdb stores just in-frame clones and leaves some out. The sample yields 100,000 to 150,000 clones, more than 60% seen once. Sequencing was carried out using peripheral blood. The receptors stem from a man over 45 with acute or convalescent COVID-19.

The chain employs TRBV7-9 and TRBJ1-4; no reliable D call. This CDR3 spans 14 amino acids. Trimming removed 0 bases at V and 6 bases at J, with 8 bases between. In germline, CDR1 is SEHNR, CDR2 FQNEAQ (reference sequence). CDR3 coding DNA: TGTGCCAGCAGCTTAGCCGGCGCGGATGAAAAACTGTTTTTT. Translation: CASSLAGADEKLFF.

This chain uses TRBV18 with TRBJ1-2, with TRBD1 identical over 8 bases. The junction had 2 bases not matched to a gene; V was cut back by 3 bases and J by 5 bases. The CDR3 has 13 amino acids. Germline values: CDR1 KGHSH, CDR2 LQKENI. CDR3: CASSPTGEYGYTF. CDR3 DNA: TGTGCCAGCTCACCGACAGGGGAATATGGCTACACCTTC.

V usage is TRBV21-1 and J usage is TRBJ2-7; the DNA was not used to check the table's D call, TRBD2. TRBV21-1 corresponds to a pseudogene. The CDR3 length is 15 residues. DNA for the CDR3: TGTGCCAGCAGCAACCTTAGGGGGGGTACCTACGAGCAGTACTTC. Its protein is CASSNLRGGTYEQYF.

The V and J genes are TRBV7-9 and TRBJ1-4, with D possibly TRBD1 on 5 matching bases. CDR3 length equals 15 residues. CDR1 is SEHNR and CDR2 is FQNEAQ in the germline V gene (reference sequence). Trimming took off 5 bases at V and 3 bases at J, with 13 bases between the two ends. The CDR3 coding sequence is TGTGCCAGCAGCCAATCAGGGATGTCTAATGAAAAACTGTTTTTT. Translating it yields CASSQSGMSNEKLFF.

This sequence joins TRBV2 and TRBJ1-2; TRBD1 is a possible D gene (5 bases). V lost 4 bases and J lost 8, with 8 bases in between. Germline V lookup: CDR1 SNHLY, CDR2 FYNNEI. This CDR3 is built from 11 residues. The CDR3 loop reads CASSADSGYTF. CDR3 coding DNA: TGTGCCAGCAGTGCAGACAGCGGCTACACCTTC.

This chain links TRBV4-2 with TRBJ2-1, with 16 bases identical to TRBD2. From germline, CDR1 is LGHNA and CDR2 YNFKEQ. V was clipped by 2 bases and J by 7 bases; unmatched bases: 20. This CDR3 is 22 amino acids long. The CDR3 DNA reads TGTGCCAGCAGCCAACTACCGCAGGGCTACGGGACTAGCGGGAGGGCCCAAAATGAGCAGTTCTTC. This translates into CASSQLPQGYGTSGRAQNEQFF.

CDR3 sequence (DNA): TGCGCCAGCAGGCAAAGCCCCTCGGATACGCAGTATTTT. Its translation is CASRQSPSDTQYF. The chain carries TRBV5-1 and TRBJ2-3; D gene ambiguous. This CDR3 region has 13 residues. V was clipped by 5 bases and J by 6 bases, with 13 bases between them. Germline assignment: CDR1 SGHRS and CDR2 YFSETQ.

This clone has just a few counts. The chain carries TRBV5-6 and TRBJ1-2; D is possibly TRBD1 (5 bases). Per germline, CDR1 SGHDT and CDR2 YYEEEE. The CDR3 is made up of 14 amino acids. V lost 2 bases and J lost 4, with 12 bases in between. The CDR3 bases are TGTGCCAGCAGCTTCACAGGATCTTCCTATGGCTACACCTTC. It encodes CASSFTGSSYGYTF. Drawing the rest from reference TRBV5-6 and TRBJ1-2, the complete variable domain is DAGVTQSPTHLIKTRGQQVTLRCSPKSGHDTVSWYQQALGQGPQFIFQYYEEEERQRGNFPDRFSGHQFPNYSSELNVNALLLGDSALYLCASSFTGSSYGYTFGSGTRLTVV.

This chain connects TRBV5-4 to TRBJ2-7, with 10 nucleotides matching TRBD2. The V and J ends lost 0 bases and 7 bases, in that order; junction bases with no gene match: 7. The CDR3 is 15 residues long. Germline lookup yields CDR1 SGHNT and CDR2 YYREEE (reference sequence). CDR3 loop: CASSLDLAGAGEQYF. The CDR3 nucleotides are TGTGCCAGCAGCTTGGATCTAGCGGGGGCGGGAGAGCAGTACTTC.

This rearrangement joins TRBV5-1 to TRBJ1-6, with TRBD1 matching over 9 bases. The CDR3 totals 15 residues. Trimming cost V 0 bases and J 6 bases; bases outside gene matches: 1. Germline assignment: CDR1 SGHRS and CDR2 YFSETQ. CDR3 nucleotides: TGCGCCAGCAGCTTGGCGGGACAGGGTAATTCACCCCTCCACTTT. Amino acids: CASSLAGQGNSPLHF.

This rearrangement joins TRBV13 to TRBJ2-2; D unclear. V was clipped by 3 bases and J by 0 bases, with 5 bases between them. The CDR3 sequence is 14 residues long. Germline-derived CDR1 and CDR2 are PRHDT and FYEKMQ (reference sequence). The CDR3 is CASSFGSNTGELFF. For the CDR3, the DNA is TGTGCCAGCAGCTTCGGGTCGAACACCGGGGAGCTGTTTTTT.

This clone is a singleton in its sample. The J gene is TRBJ2-7, the V gene TRBV15; D perhaps matches TRBD2 (6 bases). The germline V gene encodes CDR1 LNHNV and CDR2 YYDKDF (reference sequence). V was cut by 2 bases and J by 6 bases, with 11 bases left in between. CDR3 length equals 13 residues. CDR3 DNA: TGTGCCACCAGCAGACCGGGACTCCTCGAGCAGTACTTC. The encoded protein is CATSRPGLLEQYF. The whole variable domain, filled in from reference TRBV15 and TRBJ2-7, reads DAMVIQNPRYQVTQFGKPVTLSCSQTLNHNVMYWYQQKSSQAPKLLFHYYDKDFNNEADTPDNFQSRRPNTSFCFLDIRSPGLGDTAMYLCATSRPGLLEQYFGPGTRLTVT.

V gene TRBV9 combines with J gene TRBJ1-2; D unclear. This CDR3 has 15 amino acids. Germline lookup yields CDR1 SGDLS and CDR2 YYNGEE. Trimming removed 4 bases from V and 4 bases from J, with 17 bases in between. CDR3 sequence (DNA): TGTGCCAGCAGCCCAGAATTAAGTGGAGCCTATGGCTACACCTTC. Its protein product is CASSPELSGAYGYTF. Based on the CDR3 plus reference TRBV9 and TRBJ1-2, the full variable domain is DSGVTQTPKHLITATGQRVTLRCSPRSGDLSVYWYQQSLDQGLQFLIQYYNGEERAKGNILERFSAQQFPDLHSELNLSSLELGDSALYFCASSPELSGAYGYTFGSGTRLTVV.

The V call is TRBV28, the J call TRBJ2-3; 9 bases agree with TRBD1. Losses at the gene ends were 6 bases for V and 4 bases for J; bases not matched to a gene: 5. The CDR3 has 14 amino acids. Germline V lookup: CDR1 MDHEN, CDR2 SYDVKM. CDR3 bases: TGTGCCAGCAGCGGGACAGGGAAGGCAGATACGCAGTATTTT. Its protein is CASSGTGKADTQYF.

V usage is TRBV27 and J usage is TRBJ1-1, with D perhaps matching TRBD1 (6 bases). CDR1 is MNHEY, CDR2 SMNVEV, per germline (reference sequence). Trimming cost V 2 bases and J 5 bases, with 15 bases left between them. This CDR3 is 15 amino acids long. DNA for the CDR3: TGTGCCAGCAGTTTAAGCCGGGGGGCGCATACTGAAGCTTTCTTT. It is translated as CASSLSRGAHTEAFF.

This clone occurred once. This chain joins TRBV12-3 or TRBV12-4 and TRBJ1-1, with D hard to call. V lost 6 bases, J lost 4 bases, and 12 bases lay in between. The CDR3 runs to 13 residues. DNA for the CDR3: TGTGCCAGCAGGGAGTTCATAGGCACTGAAGCTTTCTTT. Protein: CASREFIGTEAFF.

The chain employs TRBV6-1 and TRBJ1-3, with a tentative D call TRBD1 (5 bases). Trimming pared 2 bases from V and 0 bases from J, leaving 14 bases between. Germline V gives CDR1 MNHNS, CDR2 SASEGT. This CDR3 comprises 17 residues. The CDR3 protein is CASSERGRPVSGNTIYF. DNA for the CDR3: TGTGCCAGCAGTGAAAGGGGCAGGCCGGTCTCTGGAAACACCATATATTTT.

The chain employs TRBV30 and TRBJ2-2; D possibly corresponds to TRBD2 (6 bases). The V gene's germline CDR1 is GTSNPN and CDR2 SVGIG (reference sequence). The CDR3 is made up of 14 amino acids. V was clipped by 1 base and J by 3 bases, with 9 bases between them. The CDR3 protein is CAWSGGRHTGELFF. The CDR3 DNA reads as TGTGCCTGGAGTGGGGGGAGGCACACCGGGGAGCTGTTTTTT.

The rearrangement joins TRBV5-1 to TRBJ2-1; D remains unclear. From germline, CDR1 is SGHRS and CDR2 YFSETQ. The CDR3 has 13 residues. Trimming took 1 base from V and 5 from J, leaving 7 bases between them. CDR3 sequence: CASSLLPHNEQFF. The CDR3 nucleotides read TGCGCCAGCAGCTTGCTCCCCCACAATGAGCAGTTCTTC. Full variable domain (missing parts from reference TRBV5-1 and TRBJ2-1): KAGVTQTPRYLIKTRGQQVTLSCSPISGHRSVSWYQQTPGQGLQFLFEYFSETQRNKGNFPGRFSGRQFSNSRSEMNVSTLELGDSALYLCASSLLPHNEQFFGPGTRLTVL.

The J gene is TRBJ1-6, the V gene TRBV7-6; no firm D call. V was shortened by 5 bases and J by 2 bases, with 10 bases between the two germline ends. The CDR3 length is 15 residues. The germline V gene has CDR1 SGHVS and CDR2 FNYEAQ. Here the CDR3 reads CASSQDTPYNSPLHF. Here the CDR3 DNA reads TGTGCCAGCAGCCAAGACACACCCTATAATTCACCCCTCCACTTT. The full variable domain, rest sourced from reference TRBV7-6 and TRBJ1-6, is GAGVSQSPRYKVTKRGQDVALRCDPISGHVSLYWYRQALGQGPEFLTYFNYEAQQDKSGLPNDRFSAERPEGSISTLTIQRTEQRDSAMYRCASSQDTPYNSPLHFGNGTRLTVT.

This rearrangement joins TRBV18 to TRBJ1-3; a possible D gene is TRBD1 (6 bases). V shed 4 bases and J shed 3 bases, with 19 bases lying between them. The CDR3 loop spans 17 amino acids. Per the germline V gene, CDR1 is KGHSH and CDR2 is LQKENI. CDR3 loop: CASSRELQGRGGNTIYF. DNA of the CDR3: TGTGCCAGCTCACGGGAGCTACAGGGTCGTGGTGGAAACACCATATATTTT.

The V call is TRBV7-9, the J call TRBJ1-2; D ambiguous. The germline CDR1 and CDR2 sequences are SEHNR and FQNEAQ (reference sequence). V dropped 2 bases and J dropped 6 bases, with 13 bases sitting between them. The CDR3 is made up of 14 amino acids. This CDR3 reads CASSLHGGIDGYTF. The DNA of the CDR3 is TGTGCCAGCAGCTTACACGGAGGGATAGATGGCTACACCTTC.

The chain combines TRBV5-6 with TRBJ2-7; 9 nucleotides match TRBD1. V lost 3 bases to trimming and J lost 5 bases; unmatched junction nucleotides: 6. The V gene's germline CDR1 is SGHDT and CDR2 YYEEEE. The CDR3 is 14 residues long. The CDR3 DNA is TGTGCCAGCAGCTGGGACAGGGAGTCCCACGAGCAGTACTTC. Translated, it gives CASSWDRESHEQYF.

The V gene is TRBV28, the J gene TRBJ1-2; no definite D call. The germline V gene encodes CDR1 MDHEN and CDR2 SYDVKM. Trimming took off 2 bases at V and 0 bases at J, with 22 bases between the two ends. The CDR3 runs to 19 residues. The CDR3 reads CASSLIQGEPGETNYGYTF. CDR3 DNA: TGTGCCAGCAGTTTAATTCAAGGAGAGCCCGGGGAAACTAACTATGGCTACACCTTC.

This chain's CDR3 is CASSSTSGSGETQYF. Written as DNA, the CDR3 is TGTGCCAGCAGCTCGACTAGCGGGAGCGGAGAGACCCAGTACTTC. The V gene is TRBV7-8, the J gene TRBJ2-5; 12 nucleotides align to TRBD2. The germline V gene has CDR1 SGHVS and CDR2 FQNEAQ. With 4 bases clipped from V and 4 bases from J, the junction kept 4 bases outside the gene matches. The CDR3 sequence is 15 residues long.

The chain has TRBV12-3 or TRBV12-4 and TRBJ1-5; D is unresolved. The V gene lost 2 bases and the J gene lost 7 bases, with 9 bases spanning the gap. The CDR3 covers 13 residues. The CDR3 DNA reads TGTGCCAGCAGTTTACTGGGCTCCCAGCCCCAGCATTTT. Protein: CASSLLGSQPQHF.

V and J are TRBV6-1 and TRBJ2-6; the D gene is possibly TRBD1 (5 bases). V lost 0 bases to trimming and J lost 2 bases, with 17 bases between them. Per germline, CDR1 MNHNS and CDR2 SASEGT. The CDR3 covers 19 residues. CDR3 in amino acids: CASSEAKGRALTGANVLTF. CDR3 nucleotide sequence: TGTGCCAGCAGTGAAGCGAAGGGCAGGGCATTAACTGGGGCCAACGTCCTGACTTTC.

The chain uses TRBV18 and TRBJ1-2; D is possibly TRBD1 (6 bases). The CDR3 spans 14 residues. Germline V gene lookup returns CDR1 KGHSH and CDR2 LQKENI. Trimming cost V 2 bases and J 5 bases, with 12 bases left between them. CDR3 DNA sequence: TGTGCCAGCTCACCAGGGGGCGCAGGGTATGGCTACACCTTC. This codes for CASSPGGAGYGYTF.

The chain couples TRBV10-1 to TRBJ2-5; D unclear. Germline values: CDR1 WNHNN, CDR2 SYGVQD (reference sequence). Deletions cut 9 bases from V and 1 base from J, with 6 bases between. There are 11 residues in the CDR3. In DNA, the CDR3 is TGCGCCAGTATTCCCCAAGAGACCCAGTACTTC. Translation: CASIPQETQYF.

The genes are TRBV30 and TRBJ1-2; 10 bases match TRBD1. V shed 4 bases, J shed 3 bases, and the junction held 5 bases outside the gene matches. CDR3 length: 14 amino acids. Per the germline V gene, CDR1 is GTSNPN and CDR2 is SVGIG (reference sequence). CDR3 in amino acids: CAWTRTGGYYGYTF. The CDR3 DNA is TGTGCCTGGACCCGGACAGGGGGGTACTATGGCTACACCTTC.

As DNA, the CDR3 is TGTGCCAGTAGTACCGGACAGACCACCGAGCAGTACTTC. As protein: CASSTGQTTEQYF. The V gene is TRBV19, the J gene TRBJ2-7, with D perhaps TRBD1 (6 bases). CDR1 LNHDA and CDR2 SQIVND come from the germline V gene (reference sequence). V was shortened by 4 bases and J by 6 bases, with 13 bases between the two germline ends. The CDR3 loop spans 13 amino acids.